These 14 T cell receptor beta chains were all obtained from the same sample, sequenced in a study of shared clonotypes between healthy human individuals. Using immunoSEQ multiplex PCR, the repertoire was profiled, and TCRdb retains in-frame clones only, with some absent. The sample includes approximately 530,000 clones, 95% to 96% of them seen just once. Sequenced material: naive CD4+ T cells sorted from blood. Noted subset: CD45RA+ positively selected. The receptor source for this set is a woman in her twenties or thirties in good health.

This clone was seen only once. The rearrangement links TRBV4-1 to TRBJ2-7, with D possibly being TRBD2 (5 bases). The CDR3 spans 14 residues. CDR1 MGHRA and CDR2 YSYEKL come from the germline V gene. The V end was cut by 11 bases, the J end by 2 bases, with 19 bases between. CDR3 coding DNA: TGCGCCGGGTTCATCGGGGAGAACGCCTACGAGCAGTACTTC. Protein: CAGFIGENAYEQYF.

This sequence joins TRBV18 and TRBJ2-5; TRBD1 might be the D (5 bases). CDR1 and CDR2 from the germline V gene are KGHSH and LQKENI. The CDR3 extends over 13 amino acids. V was trimmed by 8 bases and J by 5 bases, leaving 15 bases between them. The CDR3 protein is CASVQGLGETQYF. In DNA, the CDR3 is TGTGCCAGCGTTCAGGGTCTTGGGGAGACCCAGTACTTC. Together with reference TRBV18 and TRBJ2-5, the CDR3 gives the full variable domain: NAGVMQNPRHLVRRRGQEARLRCSPMKGHSHVYWYRQLPEEGLKFMVYLQKENIIDESGMPKERFSAEFPKEGPSILRIQQVVRGDSAAYFCASVQGLGETQYFGPGTRLLVL.

This clone was seen just once. The gene calls are TRBV19 and TRBJ1-2; no definite D call. The CDR3 sequence is 13 residues long. The V end was cut by 7 bases, the J end by 5 bases, with 14 bases between. The germline V gene encodes CDR1 LNHDA and CDR2 SQIVND (reference sequence). CDR3 region: CASIPGGRYGYTF. In DNA form, the CDR3 reads TGTGCCAGTATCCCAGGAGGGCGGTATGGCTACACCTTC.

The CDR3 nucleotides read TGCGCCAGCAGCAGGGGACTCTACGACGAGCAGTACTTC. This gives the protein CASSRGLYDEQYF. This sequence joins TRBV5-1 and TRBJ2-5, with D maybe TRBD2 (6 bases). The J call may be mistaken, given a closer DNA end match to TRBJ2-7. The CDR3 loop spans 13 amino acids. CDR1 is SGHRS and CDR2 is YFSETQ in the germline V gene.

The chain uses TRBV6-5 and TRBJ2-7, with 7 nucleotides matching TRBD1. The V and J ends lost 5 bases and 4 bases, in that order; junction bases with no gene match: 2. Germline V CDR1 and CDR2: MNHEY, SVGAGI. This CDR3 has 12 amino acids. CDR3 protein: CASSLGQYEQYF. CDR3 DNA: TGTGCCAGCAGTCTGGGACAGTACGAGCAGTACTTC.

The table lists this clone with a count of one. V gene TRBV18 combines with J gene TRBJ1-1; TRBD1 is a possible D gene (5 bases). CDR3 size: 13 residues. The ends were cut back, 6 bases at V and 6 bases at J, with 14 bases in the middle. Germline V gives CDR1 KGHSH, CDR2 LQKENI. CDR3 DNA: TGTGCCAGCTCCGAGGGAGCGGGGGCTGAAGCTTTCTTT. Encoded protein: CASSEGAGAEAFF.

This chain joins TRBV7-3 and TRBJ2-1; no reliable D call. CDR1 and CDR2 (germline): SGHTA, FQGTGA. Trimming took 5 bases from V and 7 from J, leaving 12 bases between them. This CDR3 spans 13 amino acids. This chain's CDR3 is CASSQTGRNEQFF. The CDR3 bases are TGTGCCAGCAGCCAAACGGGTAGGAATGAGCAGTTCTTC.

V usage is TRBV5-4 and J usage is TRBJ2-5; D remains ambiguous. Germline V lookup: CDR1 SGHNT, CDR2 YYREEE (reference sequence). V lost 0 bases to trimming and J lost 5 bases, with 11 bases between them. The CDR3 extends over 14 amino acids. CDR3: CASSLGGSLETQYF. The CDR3 region has the DNA TGTGCCAGCAGCTTGGGGGGTAGCCTTGAGACCCAGTACTTC.

For the CDR3, the DNA is TGTGCCAGCGGCGGGACTAGCGTAAGCCCAGATACGCAGTATTTT. Its translation: CASGGTSVSPDTQYF. This rearrangement joins TRBV28 to TRBJ2-3, with 10 bases aligning to TRBD2. The CDR3 runs to 15 residues. The germline V gene has CDR1 MDHEN and CDR2 SYDVKM. After removal of 8 bases from V and 4 bases from J, the junction contained 9 bases not matched to a gene.

The rearrangement uses TRBV11-2 and TRBJ2-7; D tentatively reads TRBD1 or TRBD2 (5 bases each). With 5 bases removed from V and 4 bases from J, the gap between germline ends came to 18 bases. The germline V gene has CDR1 SGHAT and CDR2 FQNNGV. CDR3 size: 15 residues. CDR3 protein: CASSPPTGADYEQYF. The CDR3 DNA follows: TGTGCCAGCAGCCCACCCACCGGGGCAGATTACGAGCAGTACTTC.

This chain uses TRBV11-2 with TRBJ2-3; TRBD2 agrees at 13 bases. Unmatched junction bases numbered 15, after V lost 5 bases and J lost 4 bases. This CDR3 is built from 19 residues. Germline CDR1 is SGHAT and CDR2 is FQNNGV. CDR3 amino acids: CASSIRQPQLAGGADTQYF. CDR3 in DNA: TGTGCCAGCAGCATCCGTCAACCTCAACTAGCGGGAGGGGCAGATACGCAGTATTTT.

The chain uses TRBV19 and TRBJ2-2; the match to TRBD1 covers 10 bases. Germline assignment: CDR1 LNHDA and CDR2 SQIVND (reference sequence). The V and J ends lost 3 bases and 4 bases, in that order; junction bases with no gene match: 5. The CDR3 has 16 amino acids. Here the CDR3 reads CASSIYRDRGTGELFF. CDR3 DNA: TGTGCCAGTAGTATTTACCGGGACAGGGGCACCGGGGAGCTGTTTTTT.

The rearrangement uses TRBV7-9 and TRBJ1-1; 8 bases line up with TRBD1. Germline CDR1 reads SEHNR; CDR2 reads FQNEAQ (reference sequence). The CDR3 spans 14 residues. J gave up 11 bases and V 0 bases, and 8 bases lay outside the gene matches. The CDR3 DNA reads as TGTGCCAGCAGCTTAGCACAGGGGGTAGGGGATGCTTTCTTT. Protein product: CASSLAQGVGDAFF.

The rearrangement joins TRBV5-1 to TRBJ2-1, with 9 positions matching TRBD2. This CDR3 has 16 amino acids. V lost 3 bases to trimming and J lost 7 bases; unmatched junction nucleotides: 11. Germline CDR1 reads SGHRS; CDR2 reads YFSETQ. CDR3 residues: CASSSPSAGGANEQFF. For the CDR3, the DNA is TGCGCCAGCAGCTCCCCCTCGGCGGGAGGGGCGAATGAGCAGTTCTTC. Full variable domain (rest looked up from reference TRBV5-1 and TRBJ2-1): KAGVTQTPRYLIKTRGQQVTLSCSPISGHRSVSWYQQTPGQGLQFLFEYFSETQRNKGNFPGRFSGRQFSNSRSEMNVSTLELGDSALYLCASSSPSAGGANEQFFGPGTRLTVL.